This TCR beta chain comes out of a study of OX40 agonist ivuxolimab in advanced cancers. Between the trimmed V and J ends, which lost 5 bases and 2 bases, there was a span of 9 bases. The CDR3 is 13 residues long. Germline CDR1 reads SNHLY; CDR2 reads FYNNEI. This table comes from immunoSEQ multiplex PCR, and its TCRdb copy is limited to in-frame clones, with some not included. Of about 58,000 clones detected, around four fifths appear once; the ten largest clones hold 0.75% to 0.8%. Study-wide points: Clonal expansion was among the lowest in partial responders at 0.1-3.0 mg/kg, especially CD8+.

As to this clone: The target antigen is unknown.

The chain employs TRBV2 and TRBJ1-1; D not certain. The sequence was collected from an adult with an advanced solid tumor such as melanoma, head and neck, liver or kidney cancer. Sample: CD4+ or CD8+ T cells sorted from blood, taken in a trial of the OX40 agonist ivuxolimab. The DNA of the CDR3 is TGTGCCAGCAGTTCCTCACATAACACTGAAGCTTTCTTT. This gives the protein CASSSSHNTEAFF.